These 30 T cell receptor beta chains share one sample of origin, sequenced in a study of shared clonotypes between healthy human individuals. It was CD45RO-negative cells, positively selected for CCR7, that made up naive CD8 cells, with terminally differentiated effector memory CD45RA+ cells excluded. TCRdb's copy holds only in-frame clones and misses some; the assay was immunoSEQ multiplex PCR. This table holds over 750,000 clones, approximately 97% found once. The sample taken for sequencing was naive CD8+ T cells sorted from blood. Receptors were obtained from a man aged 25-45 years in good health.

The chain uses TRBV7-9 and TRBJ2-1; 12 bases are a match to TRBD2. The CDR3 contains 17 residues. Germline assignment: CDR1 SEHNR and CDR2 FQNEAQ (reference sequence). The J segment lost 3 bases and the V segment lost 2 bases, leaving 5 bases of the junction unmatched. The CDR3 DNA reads TGTGCCAGCAGCTTACCCCCGGGACTAGCGGGCTACAATGAGCAGTTCTTC. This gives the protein CASSLPPGLAGYNEQFF.

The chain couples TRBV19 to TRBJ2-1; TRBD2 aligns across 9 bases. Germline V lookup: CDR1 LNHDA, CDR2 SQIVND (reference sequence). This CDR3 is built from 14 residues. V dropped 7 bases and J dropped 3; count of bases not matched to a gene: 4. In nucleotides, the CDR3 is TGTGCCAGTAACCCGACTAGCGGCTACAATGAGCAGTTCTTC. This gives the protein CASNPTSGYNEQFF.

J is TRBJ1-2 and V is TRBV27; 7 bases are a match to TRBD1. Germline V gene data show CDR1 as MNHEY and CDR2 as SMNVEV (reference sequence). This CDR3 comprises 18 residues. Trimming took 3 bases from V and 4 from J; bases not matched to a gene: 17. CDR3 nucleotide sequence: TGTGCCAGCAGTTTGAGGGACAGAGTCCTCCTGCGCCCCTATGGCTACACCTTC. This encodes CASSLRDRVLLRPYGYTF.

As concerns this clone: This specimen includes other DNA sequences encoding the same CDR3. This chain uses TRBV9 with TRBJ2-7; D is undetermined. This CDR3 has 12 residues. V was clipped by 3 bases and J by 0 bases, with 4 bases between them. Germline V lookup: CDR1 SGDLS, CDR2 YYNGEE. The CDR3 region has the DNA TGTGCCAGCAGCGCGGACTCCTACGAGCAGTACTTC. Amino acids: CASSADSYEQYF. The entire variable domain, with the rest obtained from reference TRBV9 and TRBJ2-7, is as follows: DSGVTQTPKHLITATGQRVTLRCSPRSGDLSVYWYQQSLDQGLQFLIQYYNGEERAKGNILERFSAQQFPDLHSELNLSSLELGDSALYFCASSADSYEQYFGPGTRLTVT.

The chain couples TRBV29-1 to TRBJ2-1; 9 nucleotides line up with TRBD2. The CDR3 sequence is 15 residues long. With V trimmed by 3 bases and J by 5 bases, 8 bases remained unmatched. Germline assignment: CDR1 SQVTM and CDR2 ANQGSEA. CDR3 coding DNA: TGCAGCGTTGATATATCGGGACTAGCCAACAATGAGCAGTTCTTC. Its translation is CSVDISGLANNEQFF.

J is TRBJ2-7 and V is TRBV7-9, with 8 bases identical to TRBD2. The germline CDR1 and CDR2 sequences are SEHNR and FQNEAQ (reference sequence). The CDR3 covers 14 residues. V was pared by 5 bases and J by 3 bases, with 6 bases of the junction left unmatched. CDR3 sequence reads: CASSAPGGYYEQYF. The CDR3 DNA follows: TGTGCCAGCAGCGCGCCGGGGGGGTACTACGAGCAGTACTTC.

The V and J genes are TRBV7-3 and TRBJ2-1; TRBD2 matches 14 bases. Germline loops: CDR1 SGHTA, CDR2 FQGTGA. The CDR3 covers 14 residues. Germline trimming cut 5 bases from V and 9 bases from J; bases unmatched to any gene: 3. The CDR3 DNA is TGTGCCAGCAGCCCCGGGACTAGCGGGGGTGAGCAGTTCTTC. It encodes CASSPGTSGGEQFF.

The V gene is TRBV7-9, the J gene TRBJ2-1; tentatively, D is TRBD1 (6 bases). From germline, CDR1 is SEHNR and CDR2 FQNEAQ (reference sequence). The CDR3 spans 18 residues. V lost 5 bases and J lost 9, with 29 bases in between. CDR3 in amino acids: CASSNLPETGFMGVEQFF. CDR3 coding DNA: TGTGCCAGCAGCAACTTACCCGAAACAGGGTTCATGGGCGTTGAGCAGTTCTTC.

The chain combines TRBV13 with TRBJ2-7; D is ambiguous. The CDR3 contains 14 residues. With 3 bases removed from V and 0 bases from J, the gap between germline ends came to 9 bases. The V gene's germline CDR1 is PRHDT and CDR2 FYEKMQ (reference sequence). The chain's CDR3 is CASSFGWDSYEQYF. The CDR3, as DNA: TGTGCCAGCAGCTTCGGATGGGACTCCTACGAGCAGTACTTC.

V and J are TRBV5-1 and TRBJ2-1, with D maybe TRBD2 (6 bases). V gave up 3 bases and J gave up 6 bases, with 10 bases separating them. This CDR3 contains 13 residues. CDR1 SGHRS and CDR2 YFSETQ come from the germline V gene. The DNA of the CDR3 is TGCGCCAGCAGCTCGGGACTGCCCAATGAGCAGTTCTTC. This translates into CASSSGLPNEQFF.

The CDR3 DNA reads as TGTGCCAGCAGCCCTGACAGGGTGGCTGGCTACACCTTC. Amino acids: CASSPDRVAGYTF. This rearrangement joins TRBV5-6 to TRBJ1-2; 7 bases align to TRBD1. The CDR3 spans 13 residues. V lost 4 bases, J lost 7 bases, and 7 bases stayed unmatched. The germline V gene encodes CDR1 SGHDT and CDR2 YYEEEE.

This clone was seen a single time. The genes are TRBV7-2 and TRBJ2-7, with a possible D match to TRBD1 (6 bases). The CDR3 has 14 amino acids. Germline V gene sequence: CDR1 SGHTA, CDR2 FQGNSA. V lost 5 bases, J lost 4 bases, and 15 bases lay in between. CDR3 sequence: CASSPPLGGYEQYF. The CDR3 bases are TGTGCCAGCAGCCCGCCCCTAGGGGGTTACGAGCAGTACTTC. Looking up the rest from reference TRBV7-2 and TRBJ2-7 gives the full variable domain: GAGVSQSPSNKVTEKGKDVELRCDPISGHTALYWYRQSLGQGLEFLIYFQGNSAPDKSGLPSDRFSAERTGGSVSTLTIQRTQQEDSAVYLCASSPPLGGYEQYFGPGTRLTVT.

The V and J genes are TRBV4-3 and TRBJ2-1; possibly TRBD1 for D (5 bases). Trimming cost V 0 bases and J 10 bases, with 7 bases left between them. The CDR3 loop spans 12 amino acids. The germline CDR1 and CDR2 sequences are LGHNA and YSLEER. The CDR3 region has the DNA TGCGCCAGCAGCCAAGATAGGACAGAGCAGTTCTTC. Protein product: CASSQDRTEQFF.

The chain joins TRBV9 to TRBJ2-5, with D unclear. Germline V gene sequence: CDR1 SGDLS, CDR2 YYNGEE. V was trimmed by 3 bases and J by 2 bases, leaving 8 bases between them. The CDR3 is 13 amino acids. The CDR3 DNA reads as TGTGCCAGCAGCGCGGTATCACAAGAGACCCAGTACTTC. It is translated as CASSAVSQETQYF.

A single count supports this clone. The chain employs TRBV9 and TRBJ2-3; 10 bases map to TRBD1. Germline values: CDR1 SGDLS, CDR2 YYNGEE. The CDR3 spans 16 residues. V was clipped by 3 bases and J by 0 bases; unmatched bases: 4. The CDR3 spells CASSARTGGSTDTQYF. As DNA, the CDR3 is TGTGCCAGCAGCGCCCGGACAGGGGGTAGCACAGATACGCAGTATTTT.

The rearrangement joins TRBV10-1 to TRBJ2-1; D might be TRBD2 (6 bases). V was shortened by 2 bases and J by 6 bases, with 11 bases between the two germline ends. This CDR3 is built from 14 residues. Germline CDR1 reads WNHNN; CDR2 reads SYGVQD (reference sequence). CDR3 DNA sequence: TGCGCCAGCAGTGAGGCTAGGCGGGGCAATGAGCAGTTCTTC. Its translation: CASSEARRGNEQFF.

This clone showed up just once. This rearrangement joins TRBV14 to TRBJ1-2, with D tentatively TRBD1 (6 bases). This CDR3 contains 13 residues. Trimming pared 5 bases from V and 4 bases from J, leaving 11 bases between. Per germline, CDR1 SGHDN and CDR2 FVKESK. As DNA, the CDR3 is TGTGCCAGCAGCTCGGAGGACAGCTATGGCTACACCTTC. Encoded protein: CASSSEDSYGYTF.

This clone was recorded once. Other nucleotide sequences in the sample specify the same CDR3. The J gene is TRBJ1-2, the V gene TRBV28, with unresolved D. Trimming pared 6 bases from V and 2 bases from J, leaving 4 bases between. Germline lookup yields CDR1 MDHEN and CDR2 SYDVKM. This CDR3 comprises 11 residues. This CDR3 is CASSLNYGYTF. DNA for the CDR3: TGTGCCAGCAGCTTAAACTATGGCTACACCTTC.

CDR3 DNA sequence: TGTGCCACCAGCAGAACGGGGGAAACAGATACGCAGTATTTT. It is translated as CATSRTGETDTQYF. The rearrangement links TRBV15 to TRBJ2-3; a possible D gene is TRBD2 (6 bases). The germline CDR1 and CDR2 sequences are LNHNV and YYDKDF (reference sequence). The CDR3 is 14 amino acids. Trimming cost V 2 bases and J 3 bases, with 9 bases left between them.

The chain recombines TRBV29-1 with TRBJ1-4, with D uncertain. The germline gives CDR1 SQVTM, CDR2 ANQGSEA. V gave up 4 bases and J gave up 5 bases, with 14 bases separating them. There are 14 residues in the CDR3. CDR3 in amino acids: CSVVKGEPNEKLFF. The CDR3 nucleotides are TGCAGCGTTGTTAAGGGAGAACCGAATGAAAAACTGTTTTTT.

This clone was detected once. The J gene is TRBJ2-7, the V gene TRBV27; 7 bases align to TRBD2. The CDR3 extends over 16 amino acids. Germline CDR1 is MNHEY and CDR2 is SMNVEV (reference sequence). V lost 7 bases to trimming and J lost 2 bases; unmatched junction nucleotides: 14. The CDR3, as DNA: TGTGCCAGCATGAGCGCGGGTAGCGGGTACACCTACGAGCAGTACTTC. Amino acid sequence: CASMSAGSGYTYEQYF.

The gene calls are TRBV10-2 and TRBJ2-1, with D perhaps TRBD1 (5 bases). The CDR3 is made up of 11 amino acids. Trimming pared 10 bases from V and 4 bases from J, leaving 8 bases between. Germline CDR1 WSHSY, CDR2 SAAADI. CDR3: CATDRYNEQFF. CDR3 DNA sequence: TGCGCCACCGACAGATACAATGAGCAGTTCTTC.

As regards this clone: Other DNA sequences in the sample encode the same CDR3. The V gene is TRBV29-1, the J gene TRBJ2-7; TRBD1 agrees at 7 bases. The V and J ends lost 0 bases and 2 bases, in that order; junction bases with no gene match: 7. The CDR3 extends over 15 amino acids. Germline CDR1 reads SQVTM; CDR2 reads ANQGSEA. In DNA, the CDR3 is TGCAGCGTTGAAGATCTAGGGACAGAAACCTACGAGCAGTACTTC. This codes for CSVEDLGTETYEQYF.

CDR3 bases: TGTGCCAGCAGCCGCGGGAGTATTCCGGGGGAGCAGTACTTC. Its translation is CASSRGSIPGEQYF. The chain recombines TRBV27 with TRBJ2-7; 7 positions match TRBD2. This CDR3 has 14 amino acids. J gave up 7 bases and V 6 bases, and 12 bases lay outside the gene matches. Per germline, CDR1 MNHEY and CDR2 SMNVEV (reference sequence).

This CDR3 reads CASGLAGGFNEQFF. CDR3 DNA: TGTGCCAGCGGGTTAGCGGGAGGTTTCAATGAGCAGTTCTTC. The gene calls are TRBV6-5 and TRBJ2-1, with 10 bases that match TRBD2. The CDR3 contains 14 residues. The trim removed 8 bases at V and 6 bases at J, leaving 7 bases unmatched. CDR1 and CDR2 from the germline V gene are MNHEY and SVGAGI.

As DNA, the CDR3 is TGTGCCAGCAGTTTCGCCTCAGGGACAGGGGTCGAGCAGTACTTC. Translated: CASSFASGTGVEQYF. The chain recombines TRBV11-2 with TRBJ2-7; 10 bases agree with TRBD1. Germline V gene lookup returns CDR1 SGHAT and CDR2 FQNNGV. The V segment lost 6 bases and the J segment 6 bases; nucleotides outside the gene matches: 11. This CDR3 is built from 15 residues. The whole variable domain, remainder taken from reference TRBV11-2 and TRBJ2-7, is EAGVAQSPRYKIIEKRQSVAFWCNPISGHATLYWYQQILGQGPKLLIQFQNNGVVDDSQLPKDRFSAERLKGVDSTLKIQPAKLEDSAVYLCASSFASGTGVEQYFGPGTRLTVT.

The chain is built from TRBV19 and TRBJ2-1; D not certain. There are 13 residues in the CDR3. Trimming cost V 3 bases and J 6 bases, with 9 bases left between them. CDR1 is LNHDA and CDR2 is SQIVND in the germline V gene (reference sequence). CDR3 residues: CASSMIGVNEQFF. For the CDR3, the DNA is TGTGCCAGTAGTATGATTGGGGTCAATGAGCAGTTCTTC.

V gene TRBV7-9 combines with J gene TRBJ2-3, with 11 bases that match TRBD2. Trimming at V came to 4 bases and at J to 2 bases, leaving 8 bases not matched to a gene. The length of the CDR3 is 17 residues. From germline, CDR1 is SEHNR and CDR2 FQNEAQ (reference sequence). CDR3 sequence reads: CASSYPGLADLTDTQYF. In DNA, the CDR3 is TGTGCCAGCAGCTACCCGGGACTAGCGGATCTCACAGATACGCAGTATTTT.

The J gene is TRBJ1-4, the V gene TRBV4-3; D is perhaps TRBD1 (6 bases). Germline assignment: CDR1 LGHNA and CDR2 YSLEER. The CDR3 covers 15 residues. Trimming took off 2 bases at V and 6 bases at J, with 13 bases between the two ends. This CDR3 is CASSQMGASDEKLFF. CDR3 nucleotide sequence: TGCGCCAGCAGCCAAATGGGGGCGTCGGATGAAAAACTGTTTTTT.

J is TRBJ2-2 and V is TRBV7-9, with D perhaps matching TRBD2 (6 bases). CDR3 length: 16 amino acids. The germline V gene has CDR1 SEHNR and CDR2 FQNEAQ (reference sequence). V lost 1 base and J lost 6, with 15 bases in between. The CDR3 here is CASSLVAGLEAGELFF. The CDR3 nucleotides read TGTGCCAGCAGCTTAGTTGCGGGGTTGGAGGCCGGGGAGCTGTTTTTT.